This passage covers 16 T cell receptor beta chains from one sample sequenced in a study of T cell responses to AZD1222 COVID-19 vaccine. Data came from immunoSEQ multiplex PCR; TCRdb stores just in-frame clones and leaves some out. Of 150,000 to 200,000 clones in the sample, approximately 90% were seen once. The input for sequencing was peripheral blood, taken on day 0 of AZD1222 vaccination. The receptors were gathered from an adult in good health.

The V gene is TRBV3-1 (or the pseudogene TRBV3-2), the J gene TRBJ2-4; TRBD2 matches at 12 bases. The CDR3 loop spans 20 amino acids. In germline, CDR1 is LGHDT, CDR2 YNNKEL (reference sequence). The ends lost 3 bases at V and 1 base at J; junction bases unmatched: 13. CDR3 DNA sequence: TGTGCCAGCAGCCAGGGGCCGGGACTAGCGGGTGGGAGGGCCAAAAACATTCAGTACTTC. Its translation is CASSQGPGLAGGRAKNIQYF.

This clone has just a few counts. The rearrangement joins TRBV18 to TRBJ2-2; TRBD2 matches 9 bases. V dropped 3 bases and J dropped 4; count of bases not matched to a gene: 15. There are 19 residues in the CDR3. Germline V lookup: CDR1 KGHSH, CDR2 LQKENI. CDR3 in DNA: TGTGCCAGCTCACCCCGAGGTTGGCTTAGCGGGAGTGGCACCGGGGAGCTGTTTTTT. Translation gives CASSPRGWLSGSGTGELFF.

V and J are TRBV6-1 and TRBJ1-4; D might be TRBD1 (6 bases). The V gene lost 2 bases and the J gene lost 5 bases, with 12 bases spanning the gap. The CDR3 is made up of 15 amino acids. The germline gives CDR1 MNHNS, CDR2 SASEGT. The CDR3 DNA reads TGTGCCAGCAGTGAAAGGACAGAATACAATGAAAAACTGTTTTTT. Translated: CASSERTEYNEKLFF.

The chain employs TRBV19 and TRBJ1-5; no clear D. The CDR3 runs 15 residues. Trimming stripped 4 bases from V and 0 bases from J, with 10 bases between. Per germline, CDR1 LNHDA and CDR2 SQIVND (reference sequence). CDR3 sequence reads: CASSREVLSNQPQHF. The CDR3 DNA reads as TGTGCCAGTAGTAGAGAGGTCCTTAGCAATCAGCCCCAGCATTTT.

V usage is TRBV11-1 and J usage is TRBJ2-3, with a possible D match to TRBD2 (6 bases). V was shortened by 2 bases and J by 2 bases, with 11 bases between the two germline ends. In germline, CDR1 is SGHAT, CDR2 FQDESV (reference sequence). The CDR3 extends over 15 amino acids. CDR3 protein: CASSLIGGNTDTQYF. The CDR3 coding sequence is TGTGCCAGCAGCTTAATCGGCGGGAACACAGATACGCAGTATTTT.

V and J are TRBV5-1 and TRBJ2-7, with 9 bases that match TRBD2. This CDR3 is 13 amino acids long. Trimming took 4 bases from V and 9 from J; bases not matched to a gene: 8. The germline CDR1 and CDR2 sequences are SGHRS and YFSETQ. CDR3 DNA: TGCGCCAGCAGCGAAGAAGTGACTAGCGGGCAGTACTTC. Translated, it gives CASSEEVTSGQYF.

The chain carries TRBV29-1 and TRBJ2-7; D is possibly TRBD1 or TRBD2 (5 bases each). The CDR3 length is 12 residues. The V gene lost 4 bases and the J gene lost 2 bases, with 9 bases spanning the gap. The germline CDR1 and CDR2 sequences are SQVTM and ANQGSEA. CDR3 coding DNA: TGCAGCGTTGTTCAGGGACCCTACGAGCAGTACTTC. Translating gives CSVVQGPYEQYF.

The chain is built from TRBV7-9 and TRBJ2-1, with 11 bases matching TRBD1. The CDR3 is 14 residues long. Germline-derived CDR1 and CDR2 are SEHNR and FQNEAQ (reference sequence). After removal of 5 bases from V and 8 bases from J, the junction contained 5 bases not matched to a gene. CDR3: CASSLGQGVDEQFF. The CDR3 nucleotides read TGTGCCAGCAGCCTGGGACAGGGGGTCGATGAGCAGTTCTTC. The whole variable domain, remainder taken from reference TRBV7-9 and TRBJ2-1, is DTGVSQNPRHKITKRGQNVTFRCDPISEHNRLYWYRQTLGQGPEFLTYFQNEAQLEKSRLLSDRFSAERPKGSFSTLEIQRTEQGDSAMYLCASSLGQGVDEQFFGPGTRLTVL.

CDR3 region: CTSGPRVTGELFF. CDR3 coding DNA: TGCACCTCAGGGCCACGAGTCACCGGGGAGCTGTTTTTT. This chain joins TRBV10-2 and TRBJ2-2; possible D gene TRBD1, 5 bases. This CDR3 has 13 amino acids. Looked up from germline, CDR1 is WSHSY and CDR2 is SAAADI.

This clone was observed a single time. The chain couples TRBV27 to TRBJ2-1, with D possibly being TRBD2 (6 bases). The CDR3 contains 16 residues. Trimming left V 6 bases short and J 6 bases short, with 21 bases between. The germline CDR1 and CDR2 sequences are MNHEY and SMNVEV (reference sequence). The CDR3 DNA reads as TGTGCCAGCAGACCCCGGGTAACCATCGGGGGCAATGAGCAGTTCTTC. This sequence encodes CASRPRVTIGGNEQFF.

The chain recombines TRBV5-1 with TRBJ1-4; 9 positions match TRBD1. Germline values: CDR1 SGHRS, CDR2 YFSETQ. V gave up 0 bases and J gave up 6 bases; unmatched junction bases: 3. The CDR3 sequence is 15 residues long. The CDR3 loop reads CASSLGDRDDEKLFF. For the CDR3, the DNA is TGCGCCAGCAGCTTGGGGGACAGGGATGATGAAAAACTGTTTTTT. Variable domain in full (rest from reference TRBV5-1 and TRBJ1-4): KAGVTQTPRYLIKTRGQQVTLSCSPISGHRSVSWYQQTPGQGLQFLFEYFSETQRNKGNFPGRFSGRQFSNSRSEMNVSTLELGDSALYLCASSLGDRDDEKLFFGSGTQLSVL.

The chain combines TRBV9 with TRBJ2-5; tentative D call: TRBD2 (6 bases). Trimming removed 5 bases from V and 3 bases from J, with 11 bases in between. Germline assignment: CDR1 SGDLS and CDR2 YYNGEE. This CDR3 region has 13 residues. This CDR3 reads CASSGRREETQYF. The CDR3 nucleotides are TGTGCCAGCAGTGGGAGGAGGGAAGAGACCCAGTACTTC.

CDR3 sequence: CASSPLVGNEQFF. Written as DNA, the CDR3 is TGTGCCAGCAGCCCCCTGGTTGGGAATGAGCAGTTCTTC. The V and J genes are TRBV3-1 (or the pseudogene TRBV3-2) and TRBJ2-1; D is unresolved. Germline CDR1 LGHDT, CDR2 YNNKEL (reference sequence). Trimming left V 4 bases short and J 7 bases short, with 11 bases between. The CDR3 length is 13 residues.

This sequence joins TRBV11-2 and TRBJ1-2, with D maybe TRBD1 (5 bases). The CDR3 is made up of 15 amino acids. Germline CDR1 is SGHAT and CDR2 is FQNNGV. Deletions cut 0 bases from V and 4 bases from J, with 12 bases between. Here the CDR3 DNA reads TGTGCCAGCAGCTTAGAGCGGGGGGGATCCTATGGCTACACCTTC. Protein product: CASSLERGGSYGYTF.

The chain uses TRBV19 and TRBJ2-3; maybe TRBD2 (6 bases). Germline loops: CDR1 LNHDA, CDR2 SQIVND (reference sequence). This CDR3 comprises 15 residues. Trimming took 7 bases from V and 0 from J, leaving 14 bases between them. The CDR3 protein is CASNTGTFSTDTQYF. The CDR3 nucleotides are TGTGCCAGTAACACGGGGACTTTTAGCACAGATACGCAGTATTTT.

This chain joins TRBV6-1 and TRBJ1-1, with D unclear. The CDR3 covers 15 residues. CDR1 and CDR2 (germline): MNHNS, SASEGT. With 2 bases removed from V and 0 bases from J, the gap between germline ends came to 10 bases. CDR3 amino acids: CASSERPSMNTEAFF. CDR3 bases: TGTGCCAGCAGTGAAAGGCCGAGCATGAACACTGAAGCTTTCTTT.